This T cell receptor (beta chain) was identified during a study of blood T cell repertoires in COVID-19. Study in general: Spain, Italy and the United States supplied samples that represented acute and convalescent COVID-19. Sources were T cells, B-cell-depleted T cells, or PBMCs; the material itself was cDNA or gDNA.

Original processing methods: Scientists estimated how many nucleated cells there were by amplifying reference gene primers. Libraries were prepared by immunoSEQ multiplex PCR; TCRdb keeps only in-frame clonotypes and omits some of them. For V, J and clone size, that table is used; D and trimming come from the DNA. The data show 120,000 or so clones, with around 77% seen just once and over 6.5% held by the top ten. The CDR3 covers 16 residues. Germline values: CDR1 WNHNN, CDR2 SYGVQD (reference sequence). The V gene lost 6 bases and the J gene lost 3 bases, with 20 bases spanning the gap. Sequenced input: peripheral blood. The receptor was isolated from a human donor in a cohort sampled during active COVID-19. This rearrangement joins TRBV10-1 to TRBJ2-5; TRBD1 is a possible D gene (5 bases). The CDR3 DNA reads TGCGCCAGCAGGCCTCCTTGGACAAGACACAAAGAGACCCAGTACTTC. This encodes CASRPPWTRHKETQYF.